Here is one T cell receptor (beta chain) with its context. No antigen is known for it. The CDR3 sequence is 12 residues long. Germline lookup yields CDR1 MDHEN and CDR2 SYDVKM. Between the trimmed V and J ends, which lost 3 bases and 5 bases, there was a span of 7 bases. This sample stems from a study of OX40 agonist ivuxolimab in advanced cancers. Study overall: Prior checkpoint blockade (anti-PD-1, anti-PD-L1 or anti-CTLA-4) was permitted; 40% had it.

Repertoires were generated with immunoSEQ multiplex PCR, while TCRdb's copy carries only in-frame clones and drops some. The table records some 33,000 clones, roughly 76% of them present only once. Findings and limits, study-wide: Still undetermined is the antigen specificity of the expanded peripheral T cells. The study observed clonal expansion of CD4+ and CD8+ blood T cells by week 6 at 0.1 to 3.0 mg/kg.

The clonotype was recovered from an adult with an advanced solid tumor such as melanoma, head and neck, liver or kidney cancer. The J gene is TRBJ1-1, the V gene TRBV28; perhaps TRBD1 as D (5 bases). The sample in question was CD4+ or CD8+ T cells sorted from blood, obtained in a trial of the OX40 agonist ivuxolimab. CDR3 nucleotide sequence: TGTGCCAGCAGTTTCAGGGTTACTGAAGCTTTCTTT. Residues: CASSFRVTEAFF.